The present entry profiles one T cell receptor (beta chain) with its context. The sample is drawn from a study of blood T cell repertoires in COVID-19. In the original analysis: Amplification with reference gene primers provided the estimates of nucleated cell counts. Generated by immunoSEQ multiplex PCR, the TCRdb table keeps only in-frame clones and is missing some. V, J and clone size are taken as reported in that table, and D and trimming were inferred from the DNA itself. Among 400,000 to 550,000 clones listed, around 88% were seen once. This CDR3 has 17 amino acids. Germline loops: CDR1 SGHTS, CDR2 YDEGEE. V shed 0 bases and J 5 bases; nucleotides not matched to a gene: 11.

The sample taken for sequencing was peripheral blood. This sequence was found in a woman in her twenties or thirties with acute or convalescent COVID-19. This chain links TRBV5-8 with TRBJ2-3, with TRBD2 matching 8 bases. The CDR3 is CASSLAEGGGILDTQYF. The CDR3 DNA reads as TGTGCCAGCAGCTTGGCCGAGGGCGGGGGGATCTTAGATACGCAGTATTTT.